This T cell receptor beta chain was sequenced for a study of blood T cell repertoires in COVID-19. Study background: T cells, B-cell-depleted T cells, or PBMCs supplied cDNA or gDNA.

In the authors' workflow: The assay estimated nucleated cells by amplifying reference gene primers. Method: immunoSEQ multiplex PCR; TCRdb's copy keeps in-frame clones and lacks some. The DNA was the basis for D and trimming; V, J and clone size are from that table. Counted here are about 130,000 clones, roughly 84% occurring once; the ten biggest clones make up approximately 13%. Trimming cost V 5 bases and J 4 bases; bases outside gene matches: 5. The CDR3 runs 15 residues. Germline values: CDR1 MNHEY, CDR2 SVGAGI. This rearrangement joins TRBV6-5 to TRBJ2-1, with 10 bases aligning to TRBD2. The sequencing input was peripheral blood. The TCR sequence derives from a woman aged 25 to 39 who had recovered from COVID-19. The CDR3 loop is CASSRTSGEYNEQFF. The CDR3 DNA follows: TGTGCCAGCAGTAGGACTAGCGGAGAGTACAATGAGCAGTTCTTC.